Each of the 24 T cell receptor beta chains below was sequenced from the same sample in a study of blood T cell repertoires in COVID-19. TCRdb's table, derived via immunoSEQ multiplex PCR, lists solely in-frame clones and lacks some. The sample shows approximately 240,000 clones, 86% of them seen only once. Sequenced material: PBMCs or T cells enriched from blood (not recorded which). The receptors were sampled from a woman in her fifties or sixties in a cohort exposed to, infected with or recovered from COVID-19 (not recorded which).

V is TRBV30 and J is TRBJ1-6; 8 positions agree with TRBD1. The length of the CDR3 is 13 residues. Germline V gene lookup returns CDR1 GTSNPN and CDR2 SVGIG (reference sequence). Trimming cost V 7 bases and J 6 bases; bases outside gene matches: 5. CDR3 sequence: CASQGAGNSPLHF. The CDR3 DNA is TGTGCCTCCCAGGGGGCTGGTAATTCACCCCTCCACTTT. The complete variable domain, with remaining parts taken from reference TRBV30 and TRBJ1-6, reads SQTIHQWPATLVQPVGSPLSLECTVEGTSNPNLYWYRQAAGRGLQLLFYSVGIGQISSEVPQNLSASRPQDRQFILSSKKLLLSDSGFYLCASQGAGNSPLHFGNGTRLTVT.

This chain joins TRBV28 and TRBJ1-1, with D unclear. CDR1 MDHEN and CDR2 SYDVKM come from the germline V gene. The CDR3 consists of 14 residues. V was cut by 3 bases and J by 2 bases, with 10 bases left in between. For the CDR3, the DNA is TGTGCCAGCAGTTTTTCGGGAGGCAACACTGAAGCTTTCTTT. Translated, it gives CASSFSGGNTEAFF.

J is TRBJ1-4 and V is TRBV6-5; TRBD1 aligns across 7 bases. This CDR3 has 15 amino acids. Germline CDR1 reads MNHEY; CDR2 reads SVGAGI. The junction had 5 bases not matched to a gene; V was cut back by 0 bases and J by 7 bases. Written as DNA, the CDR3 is TGTGCCAGCAGTTACTCAGGAGGGGGCGGTGAAAAACTGTTTTTT. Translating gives CASSYSGGGGEKLFF.

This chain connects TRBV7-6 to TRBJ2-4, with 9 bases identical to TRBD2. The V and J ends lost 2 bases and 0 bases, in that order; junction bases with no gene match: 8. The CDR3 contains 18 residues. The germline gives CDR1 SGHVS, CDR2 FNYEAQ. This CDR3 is CASSLRAGGNKAKNIQYF. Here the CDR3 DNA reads TGTGCCAGCAGCTTAAGAGCGGGGGGCAACAAAGCCAAAAACATTCAGTACTTC.

The CDR3 protein is CASRPAGGPNSGANVLTF. CDR3 coding DNA: TGTGCCAGCCGACCCGCGGGGGGACCGAACTCTGGGGCCAACGTCCTGACTTTC. The chain joins TRBV28 to TRBJ2-6, with 8 bases that match TRBD2. V lost 8 bases and J lost 0; bases outside the gene matches: 12. The V gene's germline CDR1 is MDHEN and CDR2 SYDVKM. The CDR3 spans 18 residues. The full variable domain, its missing parts supplied by reference TRBV28 and TRBJ2-6, is DVKVTQSSRYLVKRTGEKVFLECVQDMDHENMFWYRQDPGLGLRLIYFSYDVKMKEKGDIPEGYSVSREKKERFSLILESASTNQTSMYLCASRPAGGPNSGANVLTFGAGSRLTVL.

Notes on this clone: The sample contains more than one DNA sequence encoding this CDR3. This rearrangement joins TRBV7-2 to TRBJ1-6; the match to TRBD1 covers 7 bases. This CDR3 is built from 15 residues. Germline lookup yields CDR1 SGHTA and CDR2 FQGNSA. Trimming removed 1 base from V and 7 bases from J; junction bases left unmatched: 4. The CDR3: CASSLGTGYNSPLHF. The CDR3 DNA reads TGTGCCAGCAGCTTAGGGACAGGCTACAATTCACCCCTCCACTTT.

CDR3 in amino acids: CASSPLARAPLRRGYTF. DNA for the CDR3: TGTGCCAGCTCACCATTAGCCAGGGCGCCCCTCCGGCGTGGCTACACCTTC. The chain recombines TRBV18 with TRBJ1-2; TRBD1 is a possible D gene (5 bases). The length of the CDR3 is 17 residues. V gave up 2 bases and J gave up 7 bases, with 23 bases separating them. The germline CDR1 and CDR2 sequences are KGHSH and LQKENI.

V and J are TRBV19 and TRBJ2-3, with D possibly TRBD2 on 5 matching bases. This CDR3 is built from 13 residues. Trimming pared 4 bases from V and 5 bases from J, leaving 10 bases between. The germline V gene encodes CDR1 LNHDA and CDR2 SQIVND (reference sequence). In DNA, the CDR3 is TGTGCCAGTAGTAATGACCGGGGAGATACGCAGTATTTT. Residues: CASSNDRGDTQYF. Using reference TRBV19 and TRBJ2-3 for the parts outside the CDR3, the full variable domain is DGGITQSPKYLFRKEGQNVTLSCEQNLNHDAMYWYRQDPGQGLRLIYYSQIVNDFQKGDIAEGYSVSREKKESFPLTVTSAQKNPTAFYLCASSNDRGDTQYFGPGTRLTVL.

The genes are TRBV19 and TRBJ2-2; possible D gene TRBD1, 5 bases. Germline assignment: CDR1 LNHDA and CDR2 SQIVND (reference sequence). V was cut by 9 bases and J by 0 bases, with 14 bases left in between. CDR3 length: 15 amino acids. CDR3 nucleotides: TGTGCCAGCATGCAGGGCAGCGCGAACACCGGGGAGCTGTTTTTT. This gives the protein CASMQGSANTGELFF.

Here the CDR3 DNA reads TGTGCCAGCAGTTACAAGGCCACCCAGGGCGAGCAGTACTTC. It translates to CASSYKATQGEQYF. The V gene is TRBV6-2 or TRBV6-3, the J gene TRBJ2-7; maybe TRBD1 (5 bases). The V gene's germline CDR1 is MNHEY and CDR2 SVGEGT. This CDR3 is 14 amino acids long. V lost 2 bases and J 6 bases, leaving 14 bases between the germline ends.

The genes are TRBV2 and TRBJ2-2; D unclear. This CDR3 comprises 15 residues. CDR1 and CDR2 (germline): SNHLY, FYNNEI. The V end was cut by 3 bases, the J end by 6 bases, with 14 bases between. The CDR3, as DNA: TGTGCCAGCAGTGAGACTCCGATCCGTTCCGGGGAGCTGTTTTTT. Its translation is CASSETPIRSGELFF.

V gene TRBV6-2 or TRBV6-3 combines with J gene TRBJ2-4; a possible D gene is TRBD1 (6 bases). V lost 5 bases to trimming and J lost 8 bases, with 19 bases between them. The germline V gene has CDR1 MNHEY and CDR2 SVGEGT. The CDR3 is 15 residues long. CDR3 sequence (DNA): TGTGCCAGCAGTGCCTTATACCGGGACACGTACATTCAGTACTTC. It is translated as CASSALYRDTYIQYF.

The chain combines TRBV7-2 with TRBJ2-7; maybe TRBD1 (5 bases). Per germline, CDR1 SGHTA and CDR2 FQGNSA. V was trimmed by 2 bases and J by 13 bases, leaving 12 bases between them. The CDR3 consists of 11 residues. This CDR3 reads CASSLTGRRYF. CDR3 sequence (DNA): TGTGCCAGCAGCTTAACAGGCCGCAGATACTTC.

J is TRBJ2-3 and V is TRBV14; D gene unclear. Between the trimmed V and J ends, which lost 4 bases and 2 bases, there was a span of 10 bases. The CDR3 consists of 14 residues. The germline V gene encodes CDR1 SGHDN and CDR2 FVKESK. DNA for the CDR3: TGTGCCAGCAGCCGGTTTACTAACACAGATACGCAGTATTTT. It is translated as CASSRFTNTDTQYF.

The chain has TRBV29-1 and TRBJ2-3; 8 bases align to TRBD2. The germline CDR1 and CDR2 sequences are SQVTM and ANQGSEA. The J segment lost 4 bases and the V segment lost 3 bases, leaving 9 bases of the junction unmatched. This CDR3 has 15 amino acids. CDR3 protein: CSVDRTKLAADTQYF. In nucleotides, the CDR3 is TGCAGCGTTGATCGGACTAAACTAGCGGCAGATACGCAGTATTTT.

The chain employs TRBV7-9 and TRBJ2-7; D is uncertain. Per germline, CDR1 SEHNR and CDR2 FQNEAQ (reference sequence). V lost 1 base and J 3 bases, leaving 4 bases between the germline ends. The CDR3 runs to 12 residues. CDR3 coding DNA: TGTGCCAGCAGCTTAGGAGACTACGAGCAGTACTTC. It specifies CASSLGDYEQYF.

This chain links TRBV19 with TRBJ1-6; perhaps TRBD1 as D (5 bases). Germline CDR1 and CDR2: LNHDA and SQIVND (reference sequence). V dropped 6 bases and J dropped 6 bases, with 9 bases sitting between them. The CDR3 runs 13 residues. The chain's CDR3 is CASSGQSNSPLHF. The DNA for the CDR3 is TGTGCCAGTAGCGGACAATCTAATTCACCCCTCCACTTT.

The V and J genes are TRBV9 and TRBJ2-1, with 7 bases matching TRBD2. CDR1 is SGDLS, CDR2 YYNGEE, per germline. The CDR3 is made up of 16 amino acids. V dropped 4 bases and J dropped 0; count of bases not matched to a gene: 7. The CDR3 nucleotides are TGTGCCAGCAGCTCCTCTAGCGGCAGCTCCTACAATGAGCAGTTCTTC. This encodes CASSSSSGSSYNEQFF.

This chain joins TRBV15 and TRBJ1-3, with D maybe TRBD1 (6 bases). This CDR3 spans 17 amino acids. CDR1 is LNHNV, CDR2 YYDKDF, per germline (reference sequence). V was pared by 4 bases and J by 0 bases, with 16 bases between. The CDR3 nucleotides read TGTGCCACCAGCAAACTAGGACAGTGGAGCTCTGGAAACACCATATATTTT. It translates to CATSKLGQWSSGNTIYF.

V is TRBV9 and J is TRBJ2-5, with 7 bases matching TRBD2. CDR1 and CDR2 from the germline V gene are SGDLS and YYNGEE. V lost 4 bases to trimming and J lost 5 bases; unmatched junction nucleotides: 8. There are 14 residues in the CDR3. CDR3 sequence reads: CASSQLSGWETQYF. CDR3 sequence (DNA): TGTGCCAGCAGCCAGCTTAGCGGGTGGGAGACCCAGTACTTC.

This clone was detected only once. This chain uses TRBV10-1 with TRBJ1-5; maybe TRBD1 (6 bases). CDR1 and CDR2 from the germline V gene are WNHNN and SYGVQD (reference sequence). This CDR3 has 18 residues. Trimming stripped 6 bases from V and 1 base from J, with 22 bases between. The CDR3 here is CASRGHRADYGSNQPQHF. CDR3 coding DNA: TGCGCCAGCAGGGGACACAGGGCTGATTACGGCAGCAATCAGCCCCAGCATTTT.

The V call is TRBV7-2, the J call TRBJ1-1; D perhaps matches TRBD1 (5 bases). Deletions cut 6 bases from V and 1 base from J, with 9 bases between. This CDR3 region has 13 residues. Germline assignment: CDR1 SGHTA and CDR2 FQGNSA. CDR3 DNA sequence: TGTGCCAGCAGAGCTCAGGGGAACACTGAAGCTTTCTTT. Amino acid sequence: CASRAQGNTEAFF.

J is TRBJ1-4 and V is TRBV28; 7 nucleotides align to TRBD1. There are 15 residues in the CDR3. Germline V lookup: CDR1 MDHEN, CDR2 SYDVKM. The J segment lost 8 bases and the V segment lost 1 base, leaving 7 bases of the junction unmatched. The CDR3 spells CASSLSTQGEEKLFF. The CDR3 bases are TGTGCCAGCAGTTTATCTACCCAGGGGGAAGAAAAACTGTTTTTT. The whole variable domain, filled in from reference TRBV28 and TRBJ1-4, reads DVKVTQSSRYLVKRTGEKVFLECVQDMDHENMFWYRQDPGLGLRLIYFSYDVKMKEKGDIPEGYSVSREKKERFSLILESASTNQTSMYLCASSLSTQGEEKLFFGSGTQLSVL.

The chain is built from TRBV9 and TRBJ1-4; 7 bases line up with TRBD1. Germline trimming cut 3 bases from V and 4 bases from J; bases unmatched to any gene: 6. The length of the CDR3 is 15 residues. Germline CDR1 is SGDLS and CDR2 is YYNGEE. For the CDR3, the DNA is TGTGCCAGCAGCGGGGGGACAGCTAATAATGAAAAACTGTTTTTT. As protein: CASSGGTANNEKLFF. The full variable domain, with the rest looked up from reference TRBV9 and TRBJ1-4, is DSGVTQTPKHLITATGQRVTLRCSPRSGDLSVYWYQQSLDQGLQFLIQYYNGEERAKGNILERFSAQQFPDLHSELNLSSLELGDSALYFCASSGGTANNEKLFFGSGTQLSVL.